This note documents a single T cell receptor (beta chain) sequence. Antigen: not known. Each donor's blood draw was roughly 10 milliliters of peripheral blood. The ends lost 4 bases at V and 4 bases at J; junction bases unmatched: 6. The CDR3 length is 13 residues. Per germline, CDR1 SQVTM and CDR2 ANQGSEA. This specimen belongs to a study of blood T cells in healthy people across ages. Findings and limits, study-wide: Researchers said unsorted PBMCs prevented a conclusive naive versus antigen-experienced comparison. Compared with aged donors, long-lived donors showed fewer expanded clones, suggesting selection. The study regarded diversity estimates from one million T cells as underestimates.

Using a J-beta primer mix together with a sample-barcoded 5' primer, a second PCR was run for roughly 7 to 11 cycles. TCRdb reprocessed the 5' RACE reads with MiXCR, giving one entry per CDR3 protein. The table includes 1.5 million to 2 million distinct CDR3 sequences, 28% detected once. The sequence was obtained from a woman in her thirties in good health. The chain joins TRBV29-1 to TRBJ1-1; TRBD1 aligns across 7 bases. Sequences were obtained from blood. In nucleotides, the CDR3 is TGCAGCGTTGCGTACAGGGGTGGCACTGAAGCTTTCTTT. Its protein product is CSVAYRGGTEAFF.